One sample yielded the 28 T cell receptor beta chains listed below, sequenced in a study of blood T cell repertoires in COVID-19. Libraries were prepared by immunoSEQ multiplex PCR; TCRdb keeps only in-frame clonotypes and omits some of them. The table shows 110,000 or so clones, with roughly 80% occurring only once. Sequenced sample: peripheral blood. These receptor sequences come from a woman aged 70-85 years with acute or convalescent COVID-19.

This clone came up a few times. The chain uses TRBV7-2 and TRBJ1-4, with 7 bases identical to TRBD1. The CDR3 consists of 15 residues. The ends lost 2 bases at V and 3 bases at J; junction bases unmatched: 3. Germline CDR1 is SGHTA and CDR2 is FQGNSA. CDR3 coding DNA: TGTGCCAGCAGCTTACAGGGACAGCCTAATGAAAAACTGTTTTTT. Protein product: CASSLQGQPNEKLFF.

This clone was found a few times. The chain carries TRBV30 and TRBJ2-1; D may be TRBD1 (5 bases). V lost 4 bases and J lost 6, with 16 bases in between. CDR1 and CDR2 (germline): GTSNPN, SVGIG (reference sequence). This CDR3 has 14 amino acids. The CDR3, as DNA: TGTGCCTGGACCAGGTTGAGCAGGGTCAATGAGCAGTTCTTC. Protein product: CAWTRLSRVNEQFF.

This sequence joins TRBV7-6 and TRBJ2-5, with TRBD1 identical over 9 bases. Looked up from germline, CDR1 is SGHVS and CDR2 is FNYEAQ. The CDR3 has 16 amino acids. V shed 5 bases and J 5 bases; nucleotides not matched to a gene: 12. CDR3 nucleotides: TGTGCCAGCAGCCCAGGGGACAGGGCTTTTCGGGAGACCCAGTACTTC. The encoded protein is CASSPGDRAFRETQYF.

The CDR3 protein is CAISGTGGNEKLFF. In DNA, the CDR3 is TGTGCCATCAGCGGGACAGGGGGAAATGAAAAACTGTTTTTT. This rearrangement joins TRBV10-3 to TRBJ1-4; 11 bases map to TRBD1. The ends lost 6 bases at V and 5 bases at J; junction bases unmatched: 2. The CDR3 extends over 14 amino acids. Germline V gene data show CDR1 as ENHRY and CDR2 as SYGVKD.

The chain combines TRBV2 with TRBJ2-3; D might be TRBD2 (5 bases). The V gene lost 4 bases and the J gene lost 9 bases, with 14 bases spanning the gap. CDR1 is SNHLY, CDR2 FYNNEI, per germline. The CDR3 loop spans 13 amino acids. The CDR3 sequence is CASSAADSLTQYF. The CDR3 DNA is TGTGCCAGCAGTGCAGCGGACTCCCTCACGCAGTATTTT. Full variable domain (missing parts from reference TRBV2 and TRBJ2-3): EPEVTQTPSHQVTQMGQEVILRCVPISNHLYFYWYRQILGQKVEFLVSFYNNEISEKSEIFDDQFSVERPDGSNFTLKIRSTKLEDSAMYFCASSAADSLTQYFGPGTRLTVL.

The CDR3 protein is CASSQGDWGNYGYTF. The CDR3 bases are TGCGCCAGCAGCCAAGGAGACTGGGGCAACTATGGCTACACCTTC. The chain uses TRBV4-1 and TRBJ1-2; D is possibly TRBD1 (5 bases). Germline V CDR1 and CDR2: MGHRA, YSYEKL. V dropped 1 base and J dropped 2 bases, with 11 bases sitting between them. There are 15 residues in the CDR3.

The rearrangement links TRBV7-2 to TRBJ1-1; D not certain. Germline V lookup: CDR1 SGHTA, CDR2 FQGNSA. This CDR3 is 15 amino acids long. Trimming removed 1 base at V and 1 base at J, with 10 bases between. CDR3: CASSLGGGRNTEAFF. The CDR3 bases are TGTGCCAGCAGCTTAGGAGGAGGGCGGAACACTGAAGCTTTCTTT. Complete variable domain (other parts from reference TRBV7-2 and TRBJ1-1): GAGVSQSPSNKVTEKGKDVELRCDPISGHTALYWYRQSLGQGLEFLIYFQGNSAPDKSGLPSDRFSAERTGGSVSTLTIQRTQQEDSAVYLCASSLGGGRNTEAFFGQGTRLTVV.

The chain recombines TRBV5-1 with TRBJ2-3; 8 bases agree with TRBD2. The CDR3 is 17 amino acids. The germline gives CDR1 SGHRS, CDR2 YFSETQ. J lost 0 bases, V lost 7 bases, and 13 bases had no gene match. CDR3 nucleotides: TGCGCCAGCGCGAGCCGGGGGGGTTCGCCTAGCACAGATACGCAGTATTTT. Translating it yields CASASRGGSPSTDTQYF.

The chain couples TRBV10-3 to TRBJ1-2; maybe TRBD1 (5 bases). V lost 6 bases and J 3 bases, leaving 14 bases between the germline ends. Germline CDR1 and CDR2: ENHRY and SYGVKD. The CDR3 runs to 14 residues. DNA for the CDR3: TGTGCCATCAGGACCCTCACAGGTGACTATGGCTACACCTTC. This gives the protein CAIRTLTGDYGYTF.

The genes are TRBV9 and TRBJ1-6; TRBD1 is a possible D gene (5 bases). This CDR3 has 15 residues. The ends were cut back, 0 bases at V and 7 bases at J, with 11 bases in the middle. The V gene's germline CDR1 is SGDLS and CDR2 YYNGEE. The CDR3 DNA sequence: TGTGCCAGCAGCGTAGGGCAGGGTGGAAATTCACCCCTCCACTTT. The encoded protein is CASSVGQGGNSPLHF.

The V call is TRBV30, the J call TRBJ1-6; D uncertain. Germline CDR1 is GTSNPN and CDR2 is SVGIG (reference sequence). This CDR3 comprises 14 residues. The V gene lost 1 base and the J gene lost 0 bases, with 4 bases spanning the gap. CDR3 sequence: CAWSASSYNSPLHF. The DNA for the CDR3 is TGTGCCTGGAGTGCGAGCTCCTATAATTCACCCCTCCACTTT.

This chain's CDR3 is CASSLSAPWALNIQYF. DNA for the CDR3: TGTGCCAGCAGTTTATCCGCCCCATGGGCCCTAAACATTCAGTACTTC. This chain links TRBV27 with TRBJ2-4; no definite D call. Deletions cut 0 bases from V and 6 bases from J, with 15 bases between. Germline V gene sequence: CDR1 MNHEY, CDR2 SMNVEV (reference sequence). The CDR3 is made up of 16 amino acids.

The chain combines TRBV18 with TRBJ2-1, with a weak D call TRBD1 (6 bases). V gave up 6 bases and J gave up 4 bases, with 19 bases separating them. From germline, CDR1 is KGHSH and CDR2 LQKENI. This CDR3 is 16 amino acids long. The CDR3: CASSASGQLGYNEQFF. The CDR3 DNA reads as TGTGCCAGCTCCGCCTCCGGACAGCTGGGGTACAATGAGCAGTTCTTC.

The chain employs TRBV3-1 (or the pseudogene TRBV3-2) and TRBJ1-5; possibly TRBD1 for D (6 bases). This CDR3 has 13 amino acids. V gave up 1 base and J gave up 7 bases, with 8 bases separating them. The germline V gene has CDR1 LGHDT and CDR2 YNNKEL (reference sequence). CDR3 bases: TGTGCCAGCAGCCAAGGCAGGGGCCAGCCCCAGCATTTT. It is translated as CASSQGRGQPQHF.

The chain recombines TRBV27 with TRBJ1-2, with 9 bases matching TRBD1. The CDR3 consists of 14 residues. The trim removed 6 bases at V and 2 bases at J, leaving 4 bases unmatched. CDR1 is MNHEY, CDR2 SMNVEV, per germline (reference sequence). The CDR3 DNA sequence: TGTGCCAGCAGAGCCGGGACAGGGAACTATGGCTACACCTTC. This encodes CASRAGTGNYGYTF.

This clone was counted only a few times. The DNA of the CDR3 is TGTGCCAGCAGCGTAGATGGCGGGAGTTCCTACGAGCAGTACTTC. This gives the protein CASSVDGGSSYEQYF. V is TRBV9 and J is TRBJ2-7; 7 nucleotides agree with TRBD2. Per the germline V gene, CDR1 is SGDLS and CDR2 is YYNGEE. The CDR3 runs to 15 residues. V dropped 0 bases and J dropped 1; count of bases not matched to a gene: 4.

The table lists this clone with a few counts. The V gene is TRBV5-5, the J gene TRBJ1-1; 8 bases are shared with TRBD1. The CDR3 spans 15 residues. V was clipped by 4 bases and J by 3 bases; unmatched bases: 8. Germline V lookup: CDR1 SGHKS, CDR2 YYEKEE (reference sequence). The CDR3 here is CASSPPPTGDTEAFF. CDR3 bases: TGTGCCAGCAGCCCCCCCCCGACAGGGGACACTGAAGCTTTCTTT.

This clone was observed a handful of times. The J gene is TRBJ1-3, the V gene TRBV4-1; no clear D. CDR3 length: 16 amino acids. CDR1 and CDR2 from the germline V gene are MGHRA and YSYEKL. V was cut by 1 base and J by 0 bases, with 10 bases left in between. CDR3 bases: TGCGCCAGCAGCCAAGTCCACCTAACCTCTGGAAACACCATATATTTT. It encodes CASSQVHLTSGNTIYF.

This CDR3 is CAWSALGGGKGYNEQFF. The CDR3 nucleotides read TGTGCCTGGAGTGCCCTCGGCGGGGGAAAGGGCTACAATGAGCAGTTCTTC. This sequence joins TRBV30 and TRBJ2-1; 7 bases line up with TRBD2. The junction had 12 bases not matched to a gene; V was cut back by 1 base and J by 3 bases. Germline V CDR1 and CDR2: GTSNPN, SVGIG (reference sequence). This CDR3 region has 17 residues.

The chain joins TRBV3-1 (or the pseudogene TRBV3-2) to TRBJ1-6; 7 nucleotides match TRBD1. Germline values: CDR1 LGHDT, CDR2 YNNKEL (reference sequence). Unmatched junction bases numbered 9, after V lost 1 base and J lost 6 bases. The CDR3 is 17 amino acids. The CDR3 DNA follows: TGTGCCAGCAGCCAAGGGACTCCGGGACAGTCTAATTCACCCCTCCACTTT. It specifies CASSQGTPGQSNSPLHF.

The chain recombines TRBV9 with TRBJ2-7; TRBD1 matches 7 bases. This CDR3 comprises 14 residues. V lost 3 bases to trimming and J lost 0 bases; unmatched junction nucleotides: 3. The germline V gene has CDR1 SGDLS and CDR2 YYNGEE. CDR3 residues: CASSGRDSSYEQYF. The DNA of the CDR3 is TGTGCCAGCAGCGGCCGGGACAGCTCCTACGAGCAGTACTTC.

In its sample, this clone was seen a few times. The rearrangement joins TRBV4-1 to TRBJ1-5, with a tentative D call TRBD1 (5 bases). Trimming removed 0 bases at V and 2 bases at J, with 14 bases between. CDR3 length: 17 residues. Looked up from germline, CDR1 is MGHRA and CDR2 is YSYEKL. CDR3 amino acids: CASSQEGQGRGNQPQHF. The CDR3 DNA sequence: TGCGCCAGCAGCCAAGAGGGCCAGGGAAGGGGCAATCAGCCCCAGCATTTT.

The CDR3 sequence is CASSLSGGVDTEAFF. The DNA of the CDR3 is TGTGCCAGCAGCTTGAGTGGGGGGGTGGACACTGAAGCTTTCTTT. V and J are TRBV5-5 and TRBJ1-1, with D perhaps TRBD1 (5 bases). Germline CDR1 is SGHKS and CDR2 is YYEKEE (reference sequence). This CDR3 has 15 amino acids. V lost 1 base, J lost 3 bases, and 13 bases lay in between.

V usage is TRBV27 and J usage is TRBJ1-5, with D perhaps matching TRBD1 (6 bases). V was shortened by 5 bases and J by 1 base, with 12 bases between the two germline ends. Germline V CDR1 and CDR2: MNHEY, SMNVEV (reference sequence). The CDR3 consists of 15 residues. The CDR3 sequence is CASSPVQGSNQPQHF. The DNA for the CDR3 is TGTGCCAGCAGTCCAGTACAGGGAAGCAATCAGCCCCAGCATTTT.

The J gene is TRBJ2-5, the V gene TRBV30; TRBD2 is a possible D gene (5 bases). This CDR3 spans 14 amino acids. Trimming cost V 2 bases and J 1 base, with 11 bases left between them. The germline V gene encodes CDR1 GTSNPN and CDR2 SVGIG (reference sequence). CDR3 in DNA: TGTGCCTGGAGTCCACGAACTAGCCAAGAGACCCAGTACTTC. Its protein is CAWSPRTSQETQYF.

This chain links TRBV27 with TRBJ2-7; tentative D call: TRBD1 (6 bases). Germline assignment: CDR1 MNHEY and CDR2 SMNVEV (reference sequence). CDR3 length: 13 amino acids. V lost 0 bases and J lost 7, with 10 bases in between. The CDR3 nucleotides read TGTGCCAGCAGTTTATCGGGGGCGCAAGAGCAGTACTTC. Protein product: CASSLSGAQEQYF.

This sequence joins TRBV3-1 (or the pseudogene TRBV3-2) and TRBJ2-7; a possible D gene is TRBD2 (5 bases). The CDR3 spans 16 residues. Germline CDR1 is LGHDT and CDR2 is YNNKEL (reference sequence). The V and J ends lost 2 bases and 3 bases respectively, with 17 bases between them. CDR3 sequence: CASSQSLTDEGYEQYF. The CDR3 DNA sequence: TGTGCCAGCAGCCAATCTCTGACGGACGAGGGCTACGAGCAGTACTTC.

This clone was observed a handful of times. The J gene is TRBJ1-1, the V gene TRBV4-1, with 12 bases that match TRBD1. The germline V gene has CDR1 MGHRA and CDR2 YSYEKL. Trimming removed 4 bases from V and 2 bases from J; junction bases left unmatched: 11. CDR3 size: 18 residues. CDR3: CASSPSTVGQGANTEAFF. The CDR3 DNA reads TGCGCCAGCAGCCCCTCTACAGTGGGACAGGGGGCAAACACTGAAGCTTTCTTT.